Listed here are 15 T cell receptor beta chains from one sample, sequenced in a study of graft-versus-host responses after intestinal transplantation. No antigens are known for them. Using immunoSEQ multiplex PCR, the repertoire was profiled, and TCRdb retains in-frame clones only, with some absent. The table shows 75,000 to 90,000 clones, with about 89% occurring only once. The sample was unstimulated CD4+ T cells sorted from spleen or lymph node cells, taken before intestinal transplant. These receptor sequences come from a human donor who received an intestinal transplant.

The chain uses TRBV11-2 and TRBJ2-5; weak D call: TRBD1 (7 bases). CDR3 length: 15 residues. Trimming stripped 4 bases from V and 5 bases from J, with 17 bases between. CDR1 and CDR2 (germline): SGHAT, FQNNGV. CDR3 sequence reads: CASSSLGGQLETQYF. The CDR3, as DNA: TGTGCCAGCAGCTCACTGGGGGGACAGCTCGAGACCCAGTACTTC.

The V gene is TRBV6-5, the J gene TRBJ2-1; D possibly corresponds to TRBD2 (5 bases). V lost 10 bases to trimming and J lost 14 bases, with 15 bases between them. This CDR3 contains 10 residues. Germline V gene lookup returns CDR1 MNHEY and CDR2 SVGAGI. The CDR3 spells CATRGRREFF. The CDR3 nucleotides are TGTGCCACCAGAGGGCGGCGGGAGTTCTTC.

The rearrangement uses TRBV5-1 and TRBJ2-7, with D possibly being TRBD1 (6 bases). Germline V gives CDR1 SGHRS, CDR2 YFSETQ. Trimming cost V 0 bases and J 3 bases, with 16 bases left between them. There are 16 residues in the CDR3. The CDR3 is CASSLDSRQANYEQYF. The CDR3 DNA follows: TGCGCCAGCAGCTTGGATTCGAGACAGGCGAACTACGAGCAGTACTTC.

This clone was counted a single time. This chain joins TRBV18 and TRBJ2-1, with 8 bases aligning to TRBD2. J lost 0 bases, V lost 3 bases, and 1 base had no gene match. The CDR3 extends over 15 amino acids. From germline, CDR1 is KGHSH and CDR2 LQKENI. The CDR3 nucleotides read TGTGCCAGCTCACCTAGCGGGAACTCCTACAATGAGCAGTTCTTC. Encoded protein: CASSPSGNSYNEQFF.

CDR3 coding DNA: TGTGCCAGGGGACCCGGGACTAGCGGGAGGCTCACCTACGAGCAGTACTTC. The encoded protein is CARGPGTSGRLTYEQYF. This chain links TRBV5-7 with TRBJ2-7; 15 bases match TRBD2. TRBV5-7 is classed as an ORF, of uncertain function. The trim removed 8 bases at V and 2 bases at J, leaving 11 bases unmatched. The CDR3 totals 17 residues.

A single count supports this clone. V is TRBV15 and J is TRBJ2-7, with TRBD2 identical over 7 bases. Looked up from germline, CDR1 is LNHNV and CDR2 is YYDKDF (reference sequence). V gave up 0 bases and J gave up 7 bases; unmatched junction bases: 15. This CDR3 contains 17 residues. The CDR3 region is CATSRDPQRTRVGEQYF. CDR3 bases: TGTGCCACCAGCAGAGATCCCCAGAGGACTAGAGTGGGGGAGCAGTACTTC.

This chain links TRBV12-2 with TRBJ1-1; the D call TRBD1 from the table was never checked on the DNA. TRBV12-2 is given as a pseudogene. This CDR3 comprises 17 residues. DNA of the CDR3: TGTGCAAGTCGCCCTACATTTACAGGGTCCCGGGGCACTGAAGCTTTCTTT. Amino acids: CASRPTFTGSRGTEAFF.

This clone was detected once. This chain connects TRBV6-6 to TRBJ2-7, with TRBD2 matching 11 bases. Germline V CDR1 and CDR2: MNHNY, SVGAGI (reference sequence). The junction had 6 bases not matched to a gene; V was cut back by 6 bases and J by 5 bases. The CDR3 has 14 residues. CDR3 sequence (DNA): TGTGCCAGCAGGTCTAGCGGGGGGACCGACGAGCAGTACTTC. Amino acids: CASRSSGGTDEQYF.

This clone was seen just once. This chain links TRBV30 with TRBJ2-7; 8 bases agree with TRBD2. The CDR3 loop spans 14 amino acids. J gave up 2 bases and V 2 bases, and 5 bases lay outside the gene matches. The germline V gene encodes CDR1 GTSNPN and CDR2 SVGIG (reference sequence). CDR3 DNA: TGTGCCTGGAGTCCGGGGGGGACAACCTACGAGCAGTACTTC. Amino acids: CAWSPGGTTYEQYF.

The rearrangement links TRBV18 to TRBJ1-1; D gene unclear. This CDR3 spans 13 amino acids. Deletions cut 1 base from V and 1 base from J, with 4 bases between. From germline, CDR1 is KGHSH and CDR2 LQKENI. The CDR3: CASSPQQNTEAFF. CDR3 in DNA: TGTGCCAGCTCACCACAGCAGAACACTGAAGCTTTCTTT.

In its sample, this clone was seen a few times. This chain links TRBV25-1 with TRBJ1-1; D is undetermined. The CDR3 is 13 residues long. CDR1 and CDR2 from the germline V gene are MGHDK and SYGVNS. With 6 bases removed from V and 4 bases from J, the gap between germline ends came to 12 bases. The CDR3 nucleotides are TGTGCCAGCAGAGCCCTACCCACCACTGAAGCTTTCTTT. As protein: CASRALPTTEAFF.

A single count supports this clone. The chain has TRBV6-6 and TRBJ1-5; D is unclear. The germline gives CDR1 MNHNY, CDR2 SVGAGI (reference sequence). The CDR3 consists of 13 residues. Deletions cut 5 bases from V and 5 bases from J, with 10 bases between. The CDR3 loop is CASSQDGDQPQHF. The DNA for the CDR3 is TGTGCCAGCAGTCAAGACGGAGATCAGCCCCAGCATTTT.

The genes are TRBV5-1 and TRBJ2-5; TRBD2 aligns across 8 bases. The CDR3 runs 15 residues. Germline CDR1 is SGHRS and CDR2 is YFSETQ. Trimming took 2 bases from V and 4 from J; bases not matched to a gene: 7. In DNA form, the CDR3 reads TGCGCCAGCAGCTTAACGGGGGGGCCCGTAGAGACCCAGTACTTC. This encodes CASSLTGGPVETQYF.

This clone was seen a handful of times. V gene TRBV5-1 combines with J gene TRBJ1-1, with D possibly TRBD1 on 5 matching bases. The CDR3 runs 14 residues. V was trimmed by 0 bases and J by 3 bases, leaving 9 bases between them. Germline lookup yields CDR1 SGHRS and CDR2 YFSETQ. The CDR3 DNA reads TGCGCCAGCAGCTTGGCAGGGTCGGACACTGAAGCTTTCTTT. Translating it yields CASSLAGSDTEAFF.

This chain connects TRBV6-5 to TRBJ2-2; D gene unclear. CDR1 and CDR2 from the germline V gene are MNHEY and SVGAGI. This CDR3 is built from 13 residues. V dropped 3 bases and J dropped 4 bases, with 6 bases sitting between them. The CDR3 sequence is CASSYIRTGELFF. CDR3 sequence (DNA): TGTGCCAGCAGTTATATCCGCACCGGGGAGCTGTTTTTT.